This entry lists 11 T cell receptor beta chains sequenced from one sample in a study of PD-L1 blockade in urothelial cancer. The time point: pretreatment peripheral blood. TCRdb's copy holds only in-frame clones and misses some; the assay was immunoSEQ multiplex PCR. Counted here are roughly 40,000 clones, around nine tenths occurring once; the ten biggest clones make up roughly 25%. The source material was PBMCs, sampled around atezolizumab (anti-PD-L1) treatment. Source of these receptors: a donor at least 40 years old with urothelial cancer.

The chain couples TRBV19 to TRBJ2-2; TRBD1 aligns across 9 bases. Germline V CDR1 and CDR2: LNHDA, SQIVND (reference sequence). V was clipped by 4 bases and J by 2 bases; unmatched bases: 2. This CDR3 comprises 15 residues. The chain's CDR3 is CASSRGQGNTGELFF. The DNA of the CDR3 is TGTGCCAGTAGTAGGGGACAGGGTAACACCGGGGAGCTGTTTTTT.

The rearrangement joins TRBV18 to TRBJ2-1, with 10 nucleotides matching TRBD2. The CDR3 covers 17 residues. Germline V CDR1 and CDR2: KGHSH, LQKENI. With 3 bases clipped from V and 7 bases from J, the junction kept 12 bases outside the gene matches. The CDR3 nucleotides read TGTGCCAGCTCACCCCCCACGCTAGCGGGGGTTAGAAATGAGCAGTTCTTC. Residues: CASSPPTLAGVRNEQFF. The full variable domain, rest sourced from reference TRBV18 and TRBJ2-1, is NAGVMQNPRHLVRRRGQEARLRCSPMKGHSHVYWYRQLPEEGLKFMVYLQKENIIDESGMPKERFSAEFPKEGPSILRIQQVVRGDSAAYFCASSPPTLAGVRNEQFFGPGTRLTVL.

V usage is TRBV18 and J usage is TRBJ1-5; no definite D call. Per the germline V gene, CDR1 is KGHSH and CDR2 is LQKENI. CDR3 length: 13 residues. Trimming took off 2 bases at V and 2 bases at J, with 4 bases between the two ends. The DNA for the CDR3 is TGTGCCAGCTCACCATCGGGCAATCAGCCCCAGCATTTT. Translating gives CASSPSGNQPQHF.

This clone came up a few times. The J gene is TRBJ1-2, the V gene TRBV28; D perhaps matches TRBD1 (5 bases). With 6 bases removed from V and 4 bases from J, the gap between germline ends came to 15 bases. The CDR3 consists of 14 residues. Germline V CDR1 and CDR2: MDHEN, SYDVKM. CDR3 bases: TGTGCCAGCAGGCGGGGCCCAGGAGTCTATGGCTACACCTTC. As protein: CASRRGPGVYGYTF.

This clone was seen once. The chain has TRBV18 and TRBJ2-1; D perhaps matches TRBD2 (7 bases). V shed 1 base and J shed 7 bases, with 14 bases lying between them. Germline V lookup: CDR1 KGHSH, CDR2 LQKENI. The CDR3 contains 15 residues. This CDR3 is CASSPLEGGGNEQFF. The CDR3 bases are TGTGCCAGCTCACCACTTGAGGGAGGGGGTAATGAGCAGTTCTTC.

J is TRBJ2-1 and V is TRBV19, with 9 bases fitting TRBD2. V was clipped by 4 bases and J by 0 bases; unmatched bases: 7. The length of the CDR3 is 17 residues. Germline V CDR1 and CDR2: LNHDA, SQIVND (reference sequence). The CDR3 protein is CASSTRLAAVSYNEQFF. The DNA of the CDR3 is TGTGCCAGTAGTACCCGACTAGCGGCCGTCTCCTACAATGAGCAGTTCTTC.

The chain employs TRBV11-2 and TRBJ1-5, with D perhaps TRBD1 (6 bases). The germline V gene encodes CDR1 SGHAT and CDR2 FQNNGV. The V end was cut by 5 bases, the J end by 7 bases, with 15 bases between. The CDR3 has 14 residues. CDR3 residues: CASSPAGGAQPQHF. CDR3 bases: TGTGCCAGCAGCCCCGCCGGGGGGGCCCAGCCCCAGCATTTT.

The gene calls are TRBV5-6 and TRBJ1-6; 8 nucleotides align to TRBD1. Losses at the gene ends were 1 base for V and 7 bases for J; bases not matched to a gene: 4. Germline V CDR1 and CDR2: SGHDT, YYEEEE. CDR3 length: 15 residues. CDR3 protein: CASSLPGQVNSPLHF. The CDR3 DNA is TGTGCCAGCAGCTTGCCGGGACAGGTCAATTCACCCCTCCACTTT.

J is TRBJ2-1 and V is TRBV28; no definite D call. The CDR3 is 12 amino acids. The germline V and J ends were trimmed by 8 bases and 6 bases, with 11 bases remaining between them. Germline assignment: CDR1 MDHEN and CDR2 SYDVKM. This CDR3 is CASVSSRNEQFF. CDR3 bases: TGTGCCAGCGTGTCTAGTCGCAATGAGCAGTTCTTC.

The V gene is TRBV19, the J gene TRBJ2-5, with TRBD1 identical over 9 bases. Per germline, CDR1 LNHDA and CDR2 SQIVND (reference sequence). Trimming took 0 bases from V and 1 from J; bases not matched to a gene: 3. CDR3 length: 16 amino acids. The CDR3 bases are TGTGCCAGTAGTATAGACGGGACAGGGTTCCAAGAGACCCAGTACTTC. Translating it yields CASSIDGTGFQETQYF.

The chain couples TRBV12-5 to TRBJ2-7; possible D gene TRBD2, 5 bases. Trimming shortened V by 4 bases and J by 3 bases, and 7 bases separated the two germline ends. From germline, CDR1 is LGHNT and CDR2 FRNRAP. This CDR3 has 12 amino acids. CDR3 DNA sequence: TGTGCTAGTGGTTCGGGGAACTACGAGCAGTACTTC. Its protein is CASGSGNYEQYF.